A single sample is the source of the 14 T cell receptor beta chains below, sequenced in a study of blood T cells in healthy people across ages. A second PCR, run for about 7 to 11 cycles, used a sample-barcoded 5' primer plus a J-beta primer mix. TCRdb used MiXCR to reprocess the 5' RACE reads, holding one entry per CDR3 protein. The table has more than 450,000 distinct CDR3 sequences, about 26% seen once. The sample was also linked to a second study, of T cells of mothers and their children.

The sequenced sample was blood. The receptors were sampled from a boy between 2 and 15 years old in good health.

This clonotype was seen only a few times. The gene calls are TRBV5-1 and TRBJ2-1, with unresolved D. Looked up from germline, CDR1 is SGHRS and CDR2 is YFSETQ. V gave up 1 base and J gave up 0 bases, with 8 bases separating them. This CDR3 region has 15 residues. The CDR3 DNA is TGCGCCAGCAGCTTGCCGATCAGCTCCTACAATGAGCAGTTCTTC. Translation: CASSLPISSYNEQFF.

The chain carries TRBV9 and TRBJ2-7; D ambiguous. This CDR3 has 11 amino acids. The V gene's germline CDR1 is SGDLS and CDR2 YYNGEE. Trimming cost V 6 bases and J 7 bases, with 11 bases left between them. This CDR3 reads CASTKDREQYF. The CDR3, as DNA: TGTGCCAGCACCAAAGACCGAGAGCAGTACTTC.

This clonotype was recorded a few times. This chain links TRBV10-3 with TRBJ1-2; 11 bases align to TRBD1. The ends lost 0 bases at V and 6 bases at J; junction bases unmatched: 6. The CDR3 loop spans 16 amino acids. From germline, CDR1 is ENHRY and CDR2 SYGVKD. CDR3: CAISESGQGDRDGYTF. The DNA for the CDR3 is TGTGCCATCAGTGAGTCGGGACAGGGGGACCGGGATGGCTACACCTTC.

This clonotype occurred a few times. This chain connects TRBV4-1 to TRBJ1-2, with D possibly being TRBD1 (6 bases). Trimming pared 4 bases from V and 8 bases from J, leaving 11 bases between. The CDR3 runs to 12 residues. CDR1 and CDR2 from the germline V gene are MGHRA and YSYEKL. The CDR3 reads CASSPWGRGYTF. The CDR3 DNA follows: TGCGCCAGCAGCCCCTGGGGGCGCGGCTACACCTTC.

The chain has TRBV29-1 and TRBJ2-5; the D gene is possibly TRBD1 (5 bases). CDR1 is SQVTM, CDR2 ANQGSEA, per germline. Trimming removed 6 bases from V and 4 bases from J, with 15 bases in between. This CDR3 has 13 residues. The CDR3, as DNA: TGCAGCGTAGGCCATAGGGGTCCAGAGACCCAGTACTTC. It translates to CSVGHRGPETQYF. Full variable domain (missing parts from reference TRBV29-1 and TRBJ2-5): SAVISQKPSRDICQRGTSLTIQCQVDSQVTMMFWYRQQPGQSLTLIATANQGSEATYESGFVIDKFPISRPNLTFSTLTVSNMSPEDSSIYLCSVGHRGPETQYFGPGTRLLVL.

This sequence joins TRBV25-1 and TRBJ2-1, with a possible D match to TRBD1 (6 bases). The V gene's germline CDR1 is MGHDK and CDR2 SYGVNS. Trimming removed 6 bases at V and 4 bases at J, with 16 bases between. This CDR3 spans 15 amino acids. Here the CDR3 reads CASRLSDSIYNEQFF. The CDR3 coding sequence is TGTGCCAGCAGGCTCTCGGACAGTATTTACAATGAGCAGTTCTTC.

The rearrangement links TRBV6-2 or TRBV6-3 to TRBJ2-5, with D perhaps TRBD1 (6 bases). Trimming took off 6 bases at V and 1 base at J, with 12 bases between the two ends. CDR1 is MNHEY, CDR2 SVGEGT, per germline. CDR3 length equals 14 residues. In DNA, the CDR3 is TGTGCCAGCAGCCAGGGGCTTCGCCAAGAGACCCAGTACTTC. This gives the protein CASSQGLRQETQYF.

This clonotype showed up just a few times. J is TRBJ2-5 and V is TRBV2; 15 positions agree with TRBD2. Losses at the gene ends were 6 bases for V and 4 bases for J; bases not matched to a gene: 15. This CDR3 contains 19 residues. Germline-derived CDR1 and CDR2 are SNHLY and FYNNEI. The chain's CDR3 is CASRDIGTSGGTFRETQYF. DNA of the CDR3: TGTGCCAGCAGAGACATAGGGACTAGCGGGGGGACGTTTCGAGAGACCCAGTACTTC.

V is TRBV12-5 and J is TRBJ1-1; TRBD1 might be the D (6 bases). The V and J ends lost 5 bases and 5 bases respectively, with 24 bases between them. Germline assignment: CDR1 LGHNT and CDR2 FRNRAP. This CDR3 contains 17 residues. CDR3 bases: TGTGCTAGTGGTCTCACCTTATCCGAACAGGGCCCGACTGAAGCTTTCTTT. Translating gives CASGLTLSEQGPTEAFF.

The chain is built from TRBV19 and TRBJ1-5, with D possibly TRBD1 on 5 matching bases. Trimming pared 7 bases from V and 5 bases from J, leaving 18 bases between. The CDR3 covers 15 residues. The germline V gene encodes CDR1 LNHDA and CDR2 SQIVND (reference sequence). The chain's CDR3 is CASKRTRGGDQPQHF. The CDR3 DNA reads TGTGCCAGTAAGCGGACGAGGGGAGGAGATCAGCCCCAGCATTTT. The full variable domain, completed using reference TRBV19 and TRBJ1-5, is DGGITQSPKYLFRKEGQNVTLSCEQNLNHDAMYWYRQDPGQGLRLIYYSQIVNDFQKGDIAEGYSVSREKKESFPLTVTSAQKNPTAFYLCASKRTRGGDQPQHFGDGTRLSIL.

The DNA for the CDR3 is TGTGCCAGCAGCGCCCTTGGGACAGGGACTTCCTACAATGAGCAGTTCTTC. Protein: CASSALGTGTSYNEQFF. The chain carries TRBV5-8 and TRBJ2-1, with 9 bases fitting TRBD1. Germline V gives CDR1 SGHTS, CDR2 YDEGEE. V was clipped by 4 bases and J by 1 base; unmatched bases: 9. The CDR3 loop spans 17 amino acids.

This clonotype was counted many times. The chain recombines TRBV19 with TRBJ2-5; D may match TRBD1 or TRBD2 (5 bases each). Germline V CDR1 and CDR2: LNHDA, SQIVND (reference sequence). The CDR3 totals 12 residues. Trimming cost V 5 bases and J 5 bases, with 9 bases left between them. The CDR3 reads CASSRGVETQYF. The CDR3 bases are TGTGCCAGTAGTCGGGGCGTCGAGACCCAGTACTTC.

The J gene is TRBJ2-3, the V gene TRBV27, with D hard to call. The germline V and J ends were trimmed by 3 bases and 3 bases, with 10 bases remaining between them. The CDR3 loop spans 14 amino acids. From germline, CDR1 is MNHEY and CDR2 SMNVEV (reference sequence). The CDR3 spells CASSFQGITDTQYF. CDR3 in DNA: TGTGCCAGCAGTTTTCAAGGGATAACAGATACGCAGTATTTT.

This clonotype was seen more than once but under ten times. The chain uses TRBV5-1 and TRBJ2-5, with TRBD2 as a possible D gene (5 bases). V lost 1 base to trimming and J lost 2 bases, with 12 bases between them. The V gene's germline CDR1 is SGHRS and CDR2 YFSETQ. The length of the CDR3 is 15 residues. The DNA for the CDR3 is TGCGCCAGCAGCTTGCCCCGGGGAAAGCAAGAGACCCAGTACTTC. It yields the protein CASSLPRGKQETQYF.